Reported below is one T cell receptor beta chain. Assay used: immunoSEQ multiplex PCR; TCRdb lists only in-frame clones, some missing. This sample has roughly 41,000 clones; about 86% occur once, and the top ten carry roughly 2.3%. The data were obtained in a study of OX40 agonist ivuxolimab in advanced cancers. Across the study: Two patients with cutaneous melanoma and one with hepatocellular carcinoma, three in total, showed partial responses.

The clonotype originates from an adult with an advanced solid tumor such as melanoma, head and neck, liver or kidney cancer. The specimen comprised CD4+ or CD8+ T cells sorted from blood, sampled in a trial of the OX40 agonist ivuxolimab.

The CDR3 region has the DNA TGTGCCAGTTCTCAACCGGGACAGAAAAACATTCAGTACTTC. Translated: CASSQPGQKNIQYF. This chain links TRBV19 with TRBJ2-4; 7 bases agree with TRBD1. Germline V gives CDR1 LNHDA, CDR2 SQIVND (reference sequence). V trimming: 8 bases; J trimming: 4 bases; junction bases outside the gene matches: 8. CDR3 size: 14 residues. The complete variable domain, with remaining parts taken from reference TRBV19 and TRBJ2-4, reads DGGITQSPKYLFRKEGQNVTLSCEQNLNHDAMYWYRQDPGQGLRLIYYSQIVNDFQKGDIAEGYSVSREKKESFPLTVTSAQKNPTAFYLCASSQPGQKNIQYFGAGTRLSVL.